Below are 12 T cell receptor beta chains sequenced from a single sample in a study of blood T cell dynamics during melanoma immunotherapy. Clones were read by immunoSEQ multiplex PCR, and TCRdb kept only the in-frame ones, dropping some. The sample has several thousand clones; roughly nine tenths are singletons. The time point is: week 3, after first cycle of checkpoint inhibitor. The material sequenced was blood, taken from a patient treated with checkpoint blockade. These receptors were obtained from a human donor with melanoma.

V gene TRBV19 combines with J gene TRBJ2-2; D possibly uses TRBD1 or TRBD2 (5 bases each). Deletions cut 0 bases from V and 9 bases from J, with 14 bases between. The CDR3 has 15 amino acids. Germline assignment: CDR1 LNHDA and CDR2 SQIVND (reference sequence). The CDR3 loop reads CASSIDGTGPRELFF. CDR3 nucleotide sequence: TGTGCCAGTAGTATAGATGGGACCGGCCCCCGGGAGCTGTTTTTT. Looking up the rest from reference TRBV19 and TRBJ2-2 gives the full variable domain: DGGITQSPKYLFRKEGQNVTLSCEQNLNHDAMYWYRQDPGQGLRLIYYSQIVNDFQKGDIAEGYSVSREKKESFPLTVTSAQKNPTAFYLCASSIDGTGPRELFFGEGSRLTVL.

The rearrangement uses TRBV30 and TRBJ1-1; D uncertain. This CDR3 comprises 15 residues. The V gene's germline CDR1 is GTSNPN and CDR2 SVGIG (reference sequence). V was shortened by 2 bases and J by 0 bases, with 13 bases between the two germline ends. The CDR3: CAWSTAAAMNTEAFF. The CDR3 DNA follows: TGTGCCTGGAGTACGGCGGCAGCCATGAACACTGAAGCTTTCTTT.

This sequence joins TRBV15 and TRBJ1-4; D ambiguous. From germline, CDR1 is LNHNV and CDR2 YYDKDF (reference sequence). CDR3 length: 16 amino acids. V dropped 1 base and J dropped 3 bases, with 12 bases sitting between them. CDR3 nucleotides: TGTGCCACCAGCAGAGGTGACGGGGAGGCTAATGAAAAACTGTTTTTT. It yields the protein CATSRGDGEANEKLFF.

The chain is built from TRBV7-6 and TRBJ2-6; possibly TRBD1 or TRBD2 for D (7 bases each). The germline CDR1 and CDR2 sequences are SGHVS and FNYEAQ. This CDR3 has 18 amino acids. V was clipped by 5 bases and J by 3 bases, with 20 bases between them. The CDR3: CASSPLEGGGFGANVLTF. The DNA of the CDR3 is TGTGCCAGCAGCCCCCTTGAGGGAGGGGGCTTTGGGGCCAACGTCCTGACTTTC.

This clone was seen just once. The chain combines TRBV28 with TRBJ1-1; D is perhaps TRBD1 (5 bases). This CDR3 region has 13 residues. V was shortened by 5 bases and J by 6 bases, with 13 bases between the two germline ends. CDR1 is MDHEN, CDR2 SYDVKM, per germline. CDR3 DNA: TGTGCCAGCAGTGCGGTCGGGGCCCCTGAAGCTTTCTTT. Encoded protein: CASSAVGAPEAFF.

This chain connects TRBV7-9 to TRBJ2-3; 7 nucleotides line up with TRBD2. Trimming cost V 4 bases and J 1 base; bases outside gene matches: 2. Germline V gene lookup returns CDR1 SEHNR and CDR2 FQNEAQ (reference sequence). The CDR3 length is 14 residues. The CDR3 DNA reads TGTGCCAGCAGCTGGACTAGGGGCACAGATACGCAGTATTTT. Translated: CASSWTRGTDTQYF.

The V and J genes are TRBV19 and TRBJ1-5; 8 nucleotides agree with TRBD1. This CDR3 spans 13 amino acids. CDR1 is LNHDA, CDR2 SQIVND, per germline (reference sequence). V shed 6 bases and J 4 bases; nucleotides not matched to a gene: 2. The CDR3 nucleotides are TGTGCCAGTAGAGACAGGGGAAATCAGCCCCAGCATTTT. The encoded protein is CASRDRGNQPQHF.

The V and J genes are TRBV28 and TRBJ2-2, with 11 bases matching TRBD2. The CDR3 covers 17 residues. The germline V gene encodes CDR1 MDHEN and CDR2 SYDVKM. The V segment lost 6 bases and the J segment 4 bases; nucleotides outside the gene matches: 10. DNA for the CDR3: TGTGCCAGCAGACTAGCGGGGGCGAGTGTAGGCACCGGGGAGCTGTTTTTT. Its protein is CASRLAGASVGTGELFF.

This clone has just a few counts. The chain combines TRBV6-1 with TRBJ1-5; no reliable D call. Germline values: CDR1 MNHNS, CDR2 SASEGT. The germline V and J ends were trimmed by 0 bases and 2 bases, with 11 bases remaining between them. CDR3 length: 16 residues. Written as DNA, the CDR3 is TGTGCCAGCAGTGAAGCGATTGACTCACGCAATCAGCCCCAGCATTTT. It is translated as CASSEAIDSRNQPQHF.

The chain is built from TRBV5-1 and TRBJ2-7; a weak D match, TRBD1 (5 bases). The germline gives CDR1 SGHRS, CDR2 YFSETQ. V lost 4 bases and J 2 bases, leaving 10 bases between the germline ends. The CDR3 runs to 13 residues. The CDR3 sequence is CASSPGLAYEQYF. CDR3 nucleotides: TGCGCCAGCAGCCCAGGGTTGGCCTACGAGCAGTACTTC.

J is TRBJ2-1 and V is TRBV2; 9 bases line up with TRBD2. Germline V gene lookup returns CDR1 SNHLY and CDR2 FYNNEI. CDR3 length equals 14 residues. J gave up 15 bases and V 4 bases, and 13 bases lay outside the gene matches. The CDR3 DNA reads as TGTGCCAGCAGTGCGGGACTAGCCCCTATTACCCGGTTCTTC. It translates to CASSAGLAPITRFF.

V gene TRBV5-1 combines with J gene TRBJ2-3, with 13 bases lining up with TRBD2. CDR1 SGHRS and CDR2 YFSETQ come from the germline V gene. V trimming: 4 bases; J trimming: 1 base; junction bases outside the gene matches: 3. The CDR3 covers 16 residues. The CDR3 DNA is TGCGCCAGCAGCCCCGGGACTAGCGGGGGCACAGATACGCAGTATTTT. It translates to CASSPGTSGGTDTQYF.